One sample yielded the 27 T cell receptor beta chains listed below, sequenced in a study of identical twins (dated by TCRdb to 2016 to 2017). The library was built by means of 5' RACE. TCRdb names Illumina HiSeq 2000 as the instrument used. TCRdb applied fastp at Q25 and MiXCR to the public reads, then kept only in-frame beta chains. Rows merge per CDR3 protein into single entries with the most common DNA and genes. The sample table holds about 720,000 distinct CDR3 sequences, of which more than 6.5% were seen once. The ten largest clones take up approximately 0.94% of the sample. The sample also formed part of further work on yellow fever vaccine responses in identical twins.

The sequencing sample was made of PBMCs. These receptors were taken from a young woman in good health.

This clonotype was observed a handful of times. This rearrangement joins TRBV7-9 to TRBJ2-2; 8 bases are a match to TRBD1. The length of the CDR3 is 12 residues. V lost 8 bases and J lost 7; bases outside the gene matches: 3. Per germline, CDR1 SEHNR and CDR2 FQNEAQ (reference sequence). The CDR3 is CASAGGNGELFF. CDR3 coding DNA: TGTGCCAGCGCAGGGGGCAACGGGGAGCTGTTTTTT.

This clonotype came up many times. The V and J genes are TRBV29-1 and TRBJ2-7; no reliable D call. Trimming removed 5 bases at V and 4 bases at J, with 12 bases between. Germline V gene sequence: CDR1 SQVTM, CDR2 ANQGSEA. The CDR3 has 12 residues. The CDR3 nucleotides read TGCAGCGTTAGATCGTTTGGTTACGAGCAGTACTTC. Encoded protein: CSVRSFGYEQYF.

This clonotype was found many times. The chain combines TRBV12-3 or TRBV12-4 with TRBJ2-5; no clear D. The CDR3 contains 12 residues. V lost 5 bases and J 13 bases, leaving 17 bases between the germline ends. The chain's CDR3 is CASSADDAKRYF. CDR3 DNA sequence: TGTGCCAGCAGTGCAGACGACGCTAAACGGTACTTC.

This clonotype was seen a few times. The genes are TRBV12-3 or TRBV12-4 and TRBJ2-4, with a weak D call TRBD1 (6 bases). Trimming cost V 5 bases and J 7 bases, with 18 bases left between them. The CDR3 is made up of 15 amino acids. The CDR3, as DNA: TGTGCCAGCAGTCCGATCGGGACACTCAGGAACATTCAGTACTTC. Residues: CASSPIGTLRNIQYF.

This clonotype was seen a handful of times. The rearrangement uses TRBV20-1 and TRBJ1-1; 7 bases align to TRBD1. The CDR3 length is 12 residues. Germline assignment: CDR1 DFQATT and CDR2 SNEGSKA (reference sequence). After removal of 7 bases from V and 6 bases from J, the junction contained 8 bases not matched to a gene. CDR3 sequence: CSVPGGVAEAFF. CDR3 sequence (DNA): TGCAGTGTCCCAGGGGGAGTGGCTGAAGCTTTCTTT.

The chain combines TRBV9 with TRBJ2-3, with a tentative D call TRBD1 (5 bases). CDR3 length: 13 residues. CDR1 SGDLS and CDR2 YYNGEE come from the germline V gene. V was trimmed by 0 bases and J by 6 bases, leaving 8 bases between them. The CDR3 DNA reads TGTGCCAGCAGCGTAGGGGGCGCGGATACGCAGTATTTT. It codes for CASSVGGADTQYF.

This clonotype was counted a few times. The chain recombines TRBV20-1 with TRBJ2-5; the D gene is possibly TRBD2 (5 bases). The germline V and J ends were trimmed by 2 bases and 2 bases, with 21 bases remaining between them. This CDR3 spans 17 amino acids. Looked up from germline, CDR1 is DFQATT and CDR2 is SNEGSKA (reference sequence). The CDR3 sequence: CSARWPGLATSQETQYF. The CDR3 bases are TGCAGTGCTAGATGGCCCGGGCTAGCCACTTCTCAAGAGACCCAGTACTTC.

This clonotype has a count of ten or more. This chain's CDR3 is CASSQRPEGEQFF. In DNA, the CDR3 is TGTGCCAGCAGCCAACGACCCGAGGGTGAGCAGTTCTTC. The chain joins TRBV7-2 to TRBJ2-1, with D maybe TRBD2 (5 bases). The V and J ends lost 5 bases and 9 bases respectively, with 14 bases between them. Germline loops: CDR1 SGHTA, CDR2 FQGNSA. The CDR3 has 13 amino acids.

In this sample, this clonotype turned up a few times. The J gene is TRBJ2-7, the V gene TRBV2; 11 bases agree with TRBD2. The CDR3 spans 14 residues. Trimming cost V 10 bases and J 0 bases; bases outside gene matches: 5. Per the germline V gene, CDR1 is SNHLY and CDR2 is FYNNEI. CDR3 amino acids: CAIGTSGSSYEQYF. The DNA for the CDR3 is TGTGCCATTGGGACTAGCGGTTCCTCCTACGAGCAGTACTTC.

This clonotype was counted many times. This chain links TRBV29-1 with TRBJ1-1; no definite D call. The germline V and J ends were trimmed by 0 bases and 11 bases, with 10 bases remaining between them. The CDR3 is 11 residues long. The germline gives CDR1 SQVTM, CDR2 ANQGSEA. This CDR3 is CSVEDNVGAFF. DNA of the CDR3: TGCAGCGTTGAAGACAACGTGGGGGCTTTCTTT.

This clonotype was counted between two and nine times. The V call is TRBV7-9, the J call TRBJ2-7; the D is unclear. The ends were cut back, 5 bases at V and 5 bases at J, with 10 bases in the middle. Germline V gene data show CDR1 as SEHNR and CDR2 as FQNEAQ (reference sequence). The CDR3 totals 12 residues. In DNA, the CDR3 is TGTGCCAGCAGCCCCCGGACGAACGAGCAGTACTTC. Residues: CASSPRTNEQYF. The whole variable domain, filled in from reference TRBV7-9 and TRBJ2-7, reads DTGVSQNPRHKITKRGQNVTFRCDPISEHNRLYWYRQTLGQGPEFLTYFQNEAQLEKSRLLSDRFSAERPKGSFSTLEIQRTEQGDSAMYLCASSPRTNEQYFGPGTRLTVT.

This clonotype occurred a few times. The chain uses TRBV4-1 and TRBJ1-2, with 7 bases fitting TRBD1. Looked up from germline, CDR1 is MGHRA and CDR2 is YSYEKL. The CDR3 runs 14 residues. Losses at the gene ends were 1 base for V and 6 bases for J; bases not matched to a gene: 5. The CDR3 is CASSQVGTVDGYTF. The CDR3 bases are TGCGCCAGCAGCCAAGTGGGGACAGTTGATGGCTACACCTTC.

About this clonotype: The junction shows a germline mismatch at one end, possibly a read error. The chain joins TRBV6-1 to TRBJ2-2, with D tentatively TRBD2 (6 bases). Germline CDR1 and CDR2: MNHNS and SASEGT. CDR3 size: 13 residues. The CDR3 sequence is CASRESGLRDLFF. For the CDR3, the DNA is TGTGCCAGCAGAGAATCGGGACTCCGGGATCTGTTTTTT.

This clonotype was observed many times. The chain combines TRBV15 with TRBJ2-2; TRBD2 matches at 13 bases. V was pared by 0 bases and J by 5 bases, with 12 bases of the junction left unmatched. Germline CDR1 reads LNHNV; CDR2 reads YYDKDF (reference sequence). The CDR3 has 20 residues. The DNA of the CDR3 is TGTGCCACCAGCAGAGATCTCCGGACTAGCGGGGGAATAGGGACCGGGGAGCTGTTTTTT. Amino acid sequence: CATSRDLRTSGGIGTGELFF.

The sample holds many counts of this clonotype. The rearrangement joins TRBV29-1 to TRBJ2-7; 14 nucleotides agree with TRBD2. The junction had 6 bases not matched to a gene; V was cut back by 4 bases and J by 1 base. In germline, CDR1 is SQVTM, CDR2 ANQGSEA. This CDR3 region has 16 residues. CDR3 residues: CSVVGLAGGVSYEQYF. DNA of the CDR3: TGCAGCGTTGTCGGACTAGCGGGAGGTGTTTCCTACGAGCAGTACTTC.

This clonotype was found a few times. V gene TRBV28 combines with J gene TRBJ2-6; no firm D call. The CDR3 extends over 13 amino acids. The germline CDR1 and CDR2 sequences are MDHEN and SYDVKM. V lost 8 bases and J 2 bases, leaving 7 bases between the germline ends. The CDR3 loop is CASLRPGANVLTF. In DNA form, the CDR3 reads TGTGCCAGCTTGCGGCCTGGGGCCAACGTCCTGACTTTC. Full variable domain (remainder filled in from reference TRBV28 and TRBJ2-6): DVKVTQSSRYLVKRTGEKVFLECVQDMDHENMFWYRQDPGLGLRLIYFSYDVKMKEKGDIPEGYSVSREKKERFSLILESASTNQTSMYLCASLRPGANVLTFGAGSRLTVL.

This chain joins TRBV7-9 and TRBJ2-7; 9 bases are shared with TRBD2. The CDR3 covers 14 residues. Germline CDR1 SEHNR, CDR2 FQNEAQ (reference sequence). Losses at the gene ends were 4 bases for V and 1 base for J; bases not matched to a gene: 2. CDR3 coding DNA: TGTGCCAGCAGCTCTAGCGGGATATCCTACGAGCAGTACTTC. This sequence encodes CASSSSGISYEQYF. Full variable domain (missing parts from reference TRBV7-9 and TRBJ2-7): DTGVSQNPRHKITKRGQNVTFRCDPISEHNRLYWYRQTLGQGPEFLTYFQNEAQLEKSRLLSDRFSAERPKGSFSTLEIQRTEQGDSAMYLCASSSSGISYEQYFGPGTRLTVT.

This clonotype has at least ten counts. The rearrangement links TRBV9 to TRBJ1-5; 11 nucleotides line up with TRBD1. V trimming: 3 bases; J trimming: 0 bases; junction bases outside the gene matches: 5. This CDR3 spans 17 amino acids. Germline CDR1 is SGDLS and CDR2 is YYNGEE. DNA of the CDR3: TGTGCCAGCAGCGGGGGACAGGGGGGGCATAGCAATCAGCCCCAGCATTTT. As protein: CASSGGQGGHSNQPQHF.

The chain employs TRBV20-1 and TRBJ1-5; D might be TRBD1 (5 bases). This CDR3 is built from 14 residues. The V gene lost 3 bases and the J gene lost 6 bases, with 15 bases spanning the gap. The germline V gene encodes CDR1 DFQATT and CDR2 SNEGSKA (reference sequence). The CDR3 DNA sequence: TGCAGTGCTAGTTCTCGAGAGAGGGGTCAGCCCCAGCATTTT. Amino acids: CSASSRERGQPQHF.

This clonotype was counted ten times or more. V gene TRBV3-1 combines with J gene TRBJ1-1; D remains unclear. V shed 1 base and J shed 11 bases, with 17 bases lying between them. The germline V gene encodes CDR1 LGHDT and CDR2 YNNKEL (reference sequence). This CDR3 region has 14 residues. The CDR3 DNA follows: TGTGCCAGCAGCCAAGGCGTATTGGTAGGGTACGCTTTCTTT. It yields the protein CASSQGVLVGYAFF. Drawing the rest from reference TRBV3-1 and TRBJ1-1, the complete variable domain is DTAVSQTPKYLVTQMGNDKSIKCEQNLGHDTMYWYKQDSKKFLKIMFSYNNKELIINETVPNRFSPKSPDKAHLNLHINSLELGDSAVYFCASSQGVLVGYAFFGQGTRLTVV.

Turning to this clonotype: A read error may account for a junction end that differs from germline. The J gene is TRBJ2-7, the V gene TRBV3-1, with D hard to call. CDR1 is LGHDT, CDR2 YNNKEL, per germline (reference sequence). This CDR3 is 13 amino acids long. CDR3 region: CASSQDPRLPRQF. CDR3 nucleotide sequence: TGTGCCAGCAGCCAAGACCCCCGTCTTCCCAGACAATTC.

This clonotype showed up just a few times. The chain links TRBV10-3 to TRBJ2-2; D call uncertain. This CDR3 region has 16 residues. Germline loops: CDR1 ENHRY, CDR2 SYGVKD. Trimming took off 3 bases at V and 5 bases at J, with 16 bases between the two ends. The CDR3 protein is CAISDISVLETGELFF. The CDR3 DNA reads as TGTGCCATCAGTGATATTTCGGTTTTAGAAACCGGGGAGCTGTTTTTT.

This clonotype was found a few times. V usage is TRBV4-2 and J usage is TRBJ2-7, with a weak D call TRBD1 (6 bases). Germline assignment: CDR1 LGHNA and CDR2 YNFKEQ. V lost 2 bases to trimming and J lost 1 base, with 12 bases between them. The CDR3 covers 15 residues. The CDR3 nucleotides read TGTGCCAGCAGCCAACCCGGGACAATATCCTACGAGCAGTACTTC. Protein: CASSQPGTISYEQYF.

This clonotype was observed a handful of times. The genes are TRBV29-1 and TRBJ2-6; D call uncertain. CDR3 length: 13 residues. Deletions cut 5 bases from V and 1 base from J, with 6 bases between. The V gene's germline CDR1 is SQVTM and CDR2 ANQGSEA. The CDR3 loop is CSVLGSGANVLTF. CDR3 DNA sequence: TGCAGCGTTTTAGGGTCTGGGGCCAACGTCCTGACTTTC.

The V and J genes are TRBV27 and TRBJ2-1; D not certain. V was cut by 5 bases and J by 0 bases, with 11 bases left in between. Germline V gene data show CDR1 as MNHEY and CDR2 as SMNVEV (reference sequence). The CDR3 has 15 amino acids. In nucleotides, the CDR3 is TGTGCCAGCAGTCCGAGCATCAGCTCCTACAATGAGCAGTTCTTC. It yields the protein CASSPSISSYNEQFF.

This clonotype appeared a few times. The chain's CDR3 is CASRRTGTGIREAFF. The CDR3 nucleotides read TGTGCCAGCAGGCGAACCGGGACAGGGATTAGGGAAGCTTTCTTT. V and J are TRBV12-3 or TRBV12-4 and TRBJ1-1, with 9 bases matching TRBD1. CDR3 length: 15 amino acids. V dropped 6 bases and J dropped 8; count of bases not matched to a gene: 13.

This clonotype was observed at least ten times. Relative to the germline gene, one junction end is altered; a read error may explain this. The V gene is TRBV9, the J gene TRBJ2-5; D is possibly TRBD1 or TRBD2 (6 bases each). CDR1 and CDR2 from the germline V gene are SGDLS and YYNGEE. This CDR3 is 12 amino acids long. The CDR3: CASSVGGETQYF. The CDR3 DNA reads as TGTGCCAGCAGTGTAGGGGGGGAGACCCAGTACTTC.